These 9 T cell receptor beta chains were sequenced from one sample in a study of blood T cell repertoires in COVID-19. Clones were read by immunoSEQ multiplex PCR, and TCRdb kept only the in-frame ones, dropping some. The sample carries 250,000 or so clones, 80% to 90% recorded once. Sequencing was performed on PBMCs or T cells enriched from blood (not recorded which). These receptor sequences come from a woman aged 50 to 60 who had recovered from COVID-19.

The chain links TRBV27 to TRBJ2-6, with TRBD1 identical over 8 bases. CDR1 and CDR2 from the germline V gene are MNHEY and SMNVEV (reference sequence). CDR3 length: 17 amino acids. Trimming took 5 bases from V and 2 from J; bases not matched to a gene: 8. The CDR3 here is CASSTLGQAAGANVLTF. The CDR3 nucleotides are TGTGCCAGCAGTACATTGGGACAGGCGGCTGGGGCCAACGTCCTGACTTTC.

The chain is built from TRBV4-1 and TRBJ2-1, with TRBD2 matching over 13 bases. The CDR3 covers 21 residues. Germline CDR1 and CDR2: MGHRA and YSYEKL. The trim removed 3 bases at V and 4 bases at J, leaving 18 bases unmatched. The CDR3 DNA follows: TGCGCCAGCAGCCAGCCCCGACTAGCGGGAGGACTCCAGACAAATTACAATGAGCAGTTCTTC. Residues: CASSQPRLAGGLQTNYNEQFF.

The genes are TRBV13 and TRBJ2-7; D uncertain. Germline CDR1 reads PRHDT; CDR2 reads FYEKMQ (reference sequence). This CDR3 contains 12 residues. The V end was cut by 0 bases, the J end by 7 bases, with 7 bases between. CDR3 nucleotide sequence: TGTGCCAGCAGCTTAGGGTCCGAGGAGCAGTACTTC. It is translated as CASSLGSEEQYF.

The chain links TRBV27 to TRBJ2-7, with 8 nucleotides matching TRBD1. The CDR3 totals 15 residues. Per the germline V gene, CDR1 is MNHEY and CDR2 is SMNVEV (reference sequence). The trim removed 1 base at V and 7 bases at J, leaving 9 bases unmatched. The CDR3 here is CASSLFSQGAEEQYF. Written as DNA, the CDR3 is TGTGCCAGCAGTTTATTCTCCCAGGGGGCGGAAGAGCAGTACTTC.

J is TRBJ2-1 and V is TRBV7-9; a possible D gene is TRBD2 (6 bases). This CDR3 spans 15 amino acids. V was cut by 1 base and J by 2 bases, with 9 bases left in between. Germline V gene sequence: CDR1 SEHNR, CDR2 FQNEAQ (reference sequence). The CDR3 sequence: CASSLGSGTYNEQFF. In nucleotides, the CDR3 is TGTGCCAGCAGCTTAGGTAGCGGAACCTACAATGAGCAGTTCTTC. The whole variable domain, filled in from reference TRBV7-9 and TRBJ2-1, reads DTGVSQNPRHKITKRGQNVTFRCDPISEHNRLYWYRQTLGQGPEFLTYFQNEAQLEKSRLLSDRFSAERPKGSFSTLEIQRTEQGDSAMYLCASSLGSGTYNEQFFGPGTRLTVL.

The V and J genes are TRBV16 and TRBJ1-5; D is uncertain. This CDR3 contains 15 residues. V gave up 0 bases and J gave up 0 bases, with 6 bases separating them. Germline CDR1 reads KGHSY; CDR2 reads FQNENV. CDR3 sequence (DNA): TGTGCCAGCAGCCAATCCACTGATAGCAATCAGCCCCAGCATTTT. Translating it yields CASSQSTDSNQPQHF.

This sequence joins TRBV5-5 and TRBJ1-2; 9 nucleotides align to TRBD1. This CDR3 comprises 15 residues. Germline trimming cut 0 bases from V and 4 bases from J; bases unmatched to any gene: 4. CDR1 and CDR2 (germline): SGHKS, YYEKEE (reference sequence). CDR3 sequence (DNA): TGTGCCAGCAGCTTGGGACAGGGGGTATTCTATGGCTACACCTTC. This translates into CASSLGQGVFYGYTF.

CDR3 sequence reads: CASSRGRETQYF. CDR3 in DNA: TGTGCCAGCAGCCGAGGGAGGGAGACCCAGTACTTC. The chain uses TRBV14 and TRBJ2-5; D is perhaps TRBD2 (6 bases). Germline assignment: CDR1 SGHDN and CDR2 FVKESK. V lost 4 bases and J lost 5, with 8 bases in between. This CDR3 has 12 residues.

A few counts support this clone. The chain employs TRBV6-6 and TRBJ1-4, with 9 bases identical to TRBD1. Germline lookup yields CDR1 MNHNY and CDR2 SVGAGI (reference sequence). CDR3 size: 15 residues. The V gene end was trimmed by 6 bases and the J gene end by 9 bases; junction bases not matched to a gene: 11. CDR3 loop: CASSSPDRGDQKLFF. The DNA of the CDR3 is TGTGCCAGCAGCTCACCCGACAGGGGGGACCAAAAACTGTTTTTT.